This is a list of T cell receptor beta chains from one sample in a study of CD4+ T cells in melanoma. Clones were sequenced by immunoSEQ multiplex PCR, and TCRdb holds only the in-frame ones, with some missing. The sample consists of roughly 16,000 clones, 70% to 80% of them appearing once. Sequenced material: cells from a culture (not recorded whether cultured in vitro). Receptors originate from a human donor with melanoma. CDR3s include the opening cysteine and the closing phenylalanine or tryptophan. A D gene is named only where the DNA matches it firmly. Size values are once, few and many counts, or a class for expanded clones, and some rows have none.

D	V	size	J	DNA	CDR3
.	TRBV5-1	.	TRBJ1-4	TGCGCCAGCAGCTTGTTAGGTCAGGGCGAAAAACTGTTTTTT	CASSLLGQGEKLFF
TRBD1	TRBV5-8	once	TRBJ1-6	TGTGCCAGCAGACCCCGGCAGGGGGCGAATTCACCCCTCCACTTT	CASRPRQGANSPLHF
.	TRBV9	.	TRBJ1-2	TGTGCCAGCAGCCCCCGGCGGGGGAACTATGGCTACACCTTC	CASSPRRGNYGYTF
.	TRBV2	.	TRBJ2-1	TGTGCCAGCACGTCTGGACACAAGCAGTTCTTC	CASTSGHKQFF
.	TRBV11-2	once	TRBJ2-1	TGTGCCAGCAGGCCGCCAGCCTACAATGAGCAGTTCTTC	CASRPPAYNEQFF
.	TRBV7-9	.	TRBJ1-4	TGTGCCAGCAGCTTACTTTTAAATGAAAAACTGTTTTTT	CASSLLLNEKLFF
.	TRBV4-1	.	TRBJ2-5	TGCGCCAGCAGCCCCCTCTTGCGGCGATCTCAAGAGACCCAGTACTTC	CASSPLLRRSQETQYF
.	TRBV11-2	.	TRBJ2-1	TGTGCCAGCAGCTTAGATTTTTCCCCTCAGTTCTTC	CASSLDFSPQFF
TRBD2	TRBV4-1	few	TRBJ2-2	TGCGCCAGCAGCCCCAAGGTCCAGCGGGGGGTTCGCGGCACCGGGGAGCTGTTTTTT	CASSPKVQRGVRGTGELFF
.	TRBV6-5	.	TRBJ1-1	TGTGCCAGCAGTTACGAAGGGGGGGGTAACACTGAAGCTTTCTTT	CASSYEGGGNTEAFF
.	TRBV5-6	.	TRBJ2-5	TGTGCCAGCAGCCCGGACCAAGAGACCCAGTACTTC	CASSPDQETQYF
.	TRBV18	.	TRBJ1-4	TGTGCCAGCTCGCCAATGCGAGTAGGTAATGAAAAACTGTTTTTT	CASSPMRVGNEKLFF
.	TRBV5-5	.	TRBJ1-3	TGTGCCAGCAGCTTTGACAGGATGAACACCATATATTTT	CASSFDRMNTIYF
.	TRBV6-5	.	TRBJ2-7	TGTGCCAGCAGTTACTCACTTCAGGGTTACGAGCAGTACTTC	CASSYSLQGYEQYF
.	TRBV5-6	once	TRBJ2-7	TGTGCCAGCAGCTTCACCGGGAGTAGCTCCTACGAGCAGTACTTC	CASSFTGSSSYEQYF
TRBD1	TRBV2	few	TRBJ1-1	TGTGCCAGCAGTGGGGGGACAGCCATGAACACTGAAGCTTTCTTT	CASSGGTAMNTEAFF
.	TRBV28	few	TRBJ1-1	TGTGCCGGGGCGCAGTGGGGGAGGACTGAAGCTTTCTTT	CAGAQWGRTEAFF
TRBD1	TRBV2	.	TRBJ1-1	TGTGCCAGCAGCGGGCAGGGGGCAGTAACTGAAGCTTTCTTT	CASSGQGAVTEAFF
.	TRBV4-1	.	TRBJ1-1	TGCGCCAGCAGCCGGGCAGGCAACACTGAAGCTTTCTTT	CASSRAGNTEAFF
.	TRBV7-8	few	TRBJ1-1	TGTGCCAGCAGCAGAATCGCCGCGCGGACAGAAAAAGAAGCTTTCTTT	CASSRIAARTEKEAFF
.	TRBV27	.	TRBJ1-1	TGTGCCAGCAGTCGGCCAGGGAACACTGAAGCTTTCTTT	CASSRPGNTEAFF
.	TRBV2	few	TRBJ1-2	TGTGCCAGCAGTGAAACACTAAACTATGGCTACACCTTC	CASSETLNYGYTF
.	TRBV12-5	once	TRBJ1-6	TGTGCTAGTGGTTTGACCCAGGGGTCGTATAATTCACCCCTCCACTTT	CASGLTQGSYNSPLHF
.	TRBV27	.	TRBJ1-4	TGTGCCAGCAGTTCACGTCGACGGGAAGCAAATGAAAAACTGTTTTTT	CASSSRRREANEKLFF
.	TRBV27	.	TRBJ2-1	TGTGCCAGCAGTTCCGTTGTCCACAACAATGAGCAGTTCTTC	CASSSVVHNNEQFF
.	TRBV29-1	.	TRBJ2-3	TGCAGCGTTGAAGAGTTCAGGGATACGCAGTATTTT	CSVEEFRDTQYF
TRBD1	TRBV29-1	few	TRBJ2-4	TGCAGCGTTGGTCAGGGGGTAAACATTCAGTACTTC	CSVGQGVNIQYF
TRBD1	TRBV5-1	.	TRBJ1-1	TGCGCCAGCAGCACGGGACAGGGTAGAACTGAAGCTTTCTTT	CASSTGQGRTEAFF
TRBD2	TRBV7-3	few	TRBJ2-3	TGTGCCAGCAGCTACACTAGCGGGGGGCGTAGCACAGATACGCAGTATTTT	CASSYTSGGRSTDTQYF
TRBD2	TRBV7-8	few	TRBJ2-7	TGTGCCAGCAGCCGCGGGCTAGCGGGGGTCTATGACGAGCAGTACTTC	CASSRGLAGVYDEQYF
TRBD1	TRBV4-1	.	TRBJ2-1	TGCGCCAGCAGCCGAGGACAGGGGTACAATGAGCAGTTCTTC	CASSRGQGYNEQFF
.	TRBV5-1	.	TRBJ2-1	TGCGCCAGCAGGTTGGGCGGGGGCCGGGGCGAGCAGTTCTTC	CASRLGGGRGEQFF
.	TRBV2	few	TRBJ2-5	TGTGCCAGCAGTGCGTCCCACACGCAAGAGACCCAGTACTTC	CASSASHTQETQYF
TRBD1	TRBV5-1	.	TRBJ1-1	TGCGCCAGCAGCATAACGACAGGGCTCGGGACTGAAGCTTTCTTT	CASSITTGLGTEAFF
.	TRBV4-1	.	TRBJ2-1	TGCGCCAGCAGCCAAGGGGGGAACTCCAACAATGAGCAGTTCTTC	CASSQGGNSNNEQFF
.	TRBV7-2	.	TRBJ2-3	TGTGCCAGCAGCTTAGGGAGGACGACCCGGACTCGCACAGATACGCAGTATTTT	CASSLGRTTRTRTDTQYF
.	TRBV6-1	.	TRBJ2-7	TGTGCCAGCAGTGAAAAGGGGGGAACCTACGAGCAGTACTTC	CASSEKGGTYEQYF
.	TRBV6-1	.	TRBJ2-7	TGTGCCAGCAGTGAAGCGGGCTACGAGCAGTACTTC	CASSEAGYEQYF
.	TRBV2	few	TRBJ1-2	TGTGCCAGCAAAGGGGCCGCCTGGGGCTACACCTTC	CASKGAAWGYTF
.	TRBV2	.	TRBJ2-2	TGTGCCAGCAGGTCTGGCTCCGCGGACACCGGGGAGCTGTTTTTT	CASRSGSADTGELFF
.	TRBV6-6	.	TRBJ1-2	TGTGCCAGCAGTACGGGGCAGTATGGCTACACCTTC	CASSTGQYGYTF
.	TRBV30	.	TRBJ1-6	TGTGCCTCACAGCGCACTAATTCACCCCTCCACTTT	CASQRTNSPLHF
.	TRBV19	few	TRBJ1-5	TGTGCCAGTAGTCCGCGAAAGGGGGACGATCAGCCCCAGCATTTT	CASSPRKGDDQPQHF